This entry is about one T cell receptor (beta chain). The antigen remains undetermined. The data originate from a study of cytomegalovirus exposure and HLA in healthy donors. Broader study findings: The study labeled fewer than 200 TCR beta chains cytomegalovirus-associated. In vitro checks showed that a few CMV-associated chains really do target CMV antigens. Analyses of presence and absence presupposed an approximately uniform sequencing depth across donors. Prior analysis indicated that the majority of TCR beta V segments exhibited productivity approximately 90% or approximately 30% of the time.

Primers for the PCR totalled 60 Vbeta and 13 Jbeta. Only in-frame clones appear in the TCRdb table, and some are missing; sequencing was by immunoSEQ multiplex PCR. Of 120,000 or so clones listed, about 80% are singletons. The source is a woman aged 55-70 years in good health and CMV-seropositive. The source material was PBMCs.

CDR3 amino acids: CASSEQPGQGYGYTF. In nucleotides, the CDR3 is TGTGCCAGCAGTGAACAGCCGGGACAGGGGTATGGCTACACCTTC. This chain links TRBV6-1 with TRBJ1-2; TRBD1 agrees at 10 bases. In germline, CDR1 is MNHNS, CDR2 SASEGT. The CDR3 loop spans 15 amino acids. V was clipped by 2 bases and J by 5 bases; unmatched bases: 5.